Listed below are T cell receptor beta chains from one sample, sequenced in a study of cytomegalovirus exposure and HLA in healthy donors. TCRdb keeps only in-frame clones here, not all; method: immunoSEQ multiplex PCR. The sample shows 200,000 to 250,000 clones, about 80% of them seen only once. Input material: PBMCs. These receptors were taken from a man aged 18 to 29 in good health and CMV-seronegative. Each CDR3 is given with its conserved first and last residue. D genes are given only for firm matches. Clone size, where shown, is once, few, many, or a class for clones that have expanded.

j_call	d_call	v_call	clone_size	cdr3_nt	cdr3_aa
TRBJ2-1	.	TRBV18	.	TGTGCCAGCTCACTTACGGTGAATGAGCAGTTCTTC	CASSLTVNEQFF
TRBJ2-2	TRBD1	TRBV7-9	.	TGTGCCAGCAGCCTTCCTAGGACAGGAAACACCGGGGAGCTGTTTTTT	CASSLPRTGNTGELFF
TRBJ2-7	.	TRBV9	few	TGTGCCAGCAGCGTAGATGAGCGGTCTTACGAGCAGTACTTC	CASSVDERSYEQYF
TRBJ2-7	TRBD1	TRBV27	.	TGTGCCAGCAGTTTATCATACAGGGGCTCCTACGAGCAGTACTTT	CASSLSYRGSYEQYF
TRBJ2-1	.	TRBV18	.	TGTGCCAGCTCACCGGGACTTTACAATGAGCAGTTCTTC	CASSPGLYNEQFF
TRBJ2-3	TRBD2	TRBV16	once	TGTGCCAGCAGCCAGACTAGCGGGAGCGATACGCAGTATTTT	CASSQTSGSDTQYF
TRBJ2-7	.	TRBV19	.	TGTGCCAGTAGCGGCAGGTCCTACGAGCAGTACTTC	CASSGRSYEQYF
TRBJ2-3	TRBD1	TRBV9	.	TGTGCCAGCAGCGTGAATGACAGGGGAGAAAGAGTGCAGTATTTT	CASSVNDRGERVQYF
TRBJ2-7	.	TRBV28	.	TGTGCCAGCAGGGAGGGAACCGGCGAGCAGTACTTC	CASREGTGEQYF
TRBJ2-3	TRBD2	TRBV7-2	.	TGTGCCAGCAGCCCTGCGCGGGAGAGTGCAGATACGCAGTATTTT	CASSPARESADTQYF
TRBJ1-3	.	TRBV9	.	TGTGCCAGCAGCGTAGGTCCGCCGGGGTTTAGCGGAAACACCATATATTTT	CASSVGPPGFSGNTIYF
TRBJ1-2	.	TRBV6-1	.	TGTGCCAGCAGTTCCAGTATTAACTATGGCTACACCTTC	CASSSSINYGYTF
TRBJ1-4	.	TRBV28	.	TGTGCCAGTCAATGGAAGGGGAGGTGGGAAAAACTGTTTTTT	CASQWKGRWEKLFF
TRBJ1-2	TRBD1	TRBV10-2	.	TGCGCCAGCAGTCAGACAGGGTTGGCAAATGGCTACACCTTC	CASSQTGLANGYTF
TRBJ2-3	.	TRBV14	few	TGTGCCAGCAGCCAAGAAAGGAGGGGTACGCAGTATTTT	CASSQERRGTQYF
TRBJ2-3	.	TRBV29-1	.	TGCAGCGTTGGTTCGGGTAGCACAGATACGCAGTATTTT	CSVGSGSTDTQYF
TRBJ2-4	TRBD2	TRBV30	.	TGTGCCTGGGGGGAGGGACGGGGGAAAAACATTCAGTACTTC	CAWGEGRGKNIQYF
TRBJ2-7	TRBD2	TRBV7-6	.	TGTGCCAGCAGCTTAGGGACTAGCGGTCTCGACACTTGGGAGCAGTACTTC	CASSLGTSGLDTWEQYF
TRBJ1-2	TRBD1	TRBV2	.	TGTGCCAGCAGTGAGTCCTCTGGACAGGGGGCTTGGACTAACTATGGCTACACCTTC	CASSESSGQGAWTNYGYTF
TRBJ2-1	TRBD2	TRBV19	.	TGTGCCAGTAGTTTAACTAGCGGGAGGGCTTATGAGCAGTTCTTC	CASSLTSGRAYEQFF
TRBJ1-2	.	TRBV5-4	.	TGTGCCAGCAGCACACCGACAGAAGCTAACTATGGCTACACCTTC	CASSTPTEANYGYTF
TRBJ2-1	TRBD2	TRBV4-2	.	TGTGCCAGCAGCCAAGATCCCTCGATAGCGGGAGGACGCTATGAGCAGTTCTTC	CASSQDPSIAGGRYEQFF
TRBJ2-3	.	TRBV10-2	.	TGCGCCAGCAGTGAGACAGCAAGCACAGATACGCAGTATTTT	CASSETASTDTQYF
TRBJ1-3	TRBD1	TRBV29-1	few	TGCAGCGTAGGTCCTAAGGTTGACAGGGGGCATGGAAACACCATATATTTT	CSVGPKVDRGHGNTIYF
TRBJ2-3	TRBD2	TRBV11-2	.	TGTGCCAGCAGCTCCGGGACTAGCGGATCAGATACGCAGTATTTT	CASSSGTSGSDTQYF
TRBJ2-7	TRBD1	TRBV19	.	TGTGCCAGTAGTGACCTCGGACAGGGGGGATACGAGCAGTACTTC	CASSDLGQGGYEQYF
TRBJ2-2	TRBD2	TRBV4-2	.	TGTGCCAGCAGCCAAAGGACTAGCGGGAGTATCGGGGAGCTGTTTTTT	CASSQRTSGSIGELFF
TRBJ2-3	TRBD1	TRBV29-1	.	TGCAGCGTTTACGACAGGGGGGCCACAGATACGCAGTATTTT	CSVYDRGATDTQYF
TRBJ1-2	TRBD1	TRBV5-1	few	TGCGCCAGCAGCTTCTTGCAGGGGGATAAGGGAGACTATGGCTACACCTTC	CASSFLQGDKGDYGYTF
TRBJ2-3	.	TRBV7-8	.	TGTGCCAGCAGCTTCTGGGGCAGGACGTCGCCCATCACAGATACGCAGTATTTT	CASSFWGRTSPITDTQYF
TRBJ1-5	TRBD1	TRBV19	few	TGTGCCGGCTCCCGAGGACAGGGTGTAAATCAGCCCCAGCATTTT	CAGSRGQGVNQPQHF